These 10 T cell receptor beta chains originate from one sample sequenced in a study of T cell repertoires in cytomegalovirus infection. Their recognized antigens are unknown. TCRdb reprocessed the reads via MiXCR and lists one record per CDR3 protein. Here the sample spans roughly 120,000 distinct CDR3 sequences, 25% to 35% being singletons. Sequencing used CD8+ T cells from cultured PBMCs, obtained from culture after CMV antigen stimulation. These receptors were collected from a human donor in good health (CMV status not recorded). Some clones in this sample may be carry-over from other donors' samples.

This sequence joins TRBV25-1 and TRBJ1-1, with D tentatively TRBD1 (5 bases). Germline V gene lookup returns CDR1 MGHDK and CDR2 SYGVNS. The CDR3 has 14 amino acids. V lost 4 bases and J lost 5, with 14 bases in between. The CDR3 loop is CASSGTGLPTEAFF. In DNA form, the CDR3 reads TGTGCCAGCAGTGGCACGGGACTGCCAACTGAAGCTTTCTTT.

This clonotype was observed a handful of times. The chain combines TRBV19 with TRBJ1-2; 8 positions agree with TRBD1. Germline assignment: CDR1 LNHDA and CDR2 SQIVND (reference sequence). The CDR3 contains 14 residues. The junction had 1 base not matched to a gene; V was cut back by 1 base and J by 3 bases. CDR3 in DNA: TGTGCCAGTAGTATAGGGACAGGGCACTATGGCTACACCTTC. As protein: CASSIGTGHYGYTF.

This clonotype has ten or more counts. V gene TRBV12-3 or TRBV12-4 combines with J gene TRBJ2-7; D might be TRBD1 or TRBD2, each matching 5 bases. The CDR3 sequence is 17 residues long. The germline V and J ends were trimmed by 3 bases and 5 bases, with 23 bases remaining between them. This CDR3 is CASSFKVLGTGGNEQYF. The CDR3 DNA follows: TGTGCCAGCAGTTTTAAGGTGTTGGGCACAGGAGGCAACGAGCAGTACTTC.

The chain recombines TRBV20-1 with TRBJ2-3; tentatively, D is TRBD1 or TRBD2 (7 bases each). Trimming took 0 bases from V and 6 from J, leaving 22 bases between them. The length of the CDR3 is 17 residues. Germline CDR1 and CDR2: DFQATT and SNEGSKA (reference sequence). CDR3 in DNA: TGCAGTGCTAGAGATCTGAGGGAGGGACAGCGGATTGATACGCAGTATTTT. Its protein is CSARDLREGQRIDTQYF.

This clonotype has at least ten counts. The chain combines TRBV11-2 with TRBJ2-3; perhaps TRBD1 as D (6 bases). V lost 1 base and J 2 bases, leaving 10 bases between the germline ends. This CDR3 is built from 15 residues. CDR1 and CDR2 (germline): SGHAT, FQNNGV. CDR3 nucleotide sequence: TGTGCCAGCAGCTTAGCCAGGGGCGCCACAGATACGCAGTATTTT. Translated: CASSLARGATDTQYF.

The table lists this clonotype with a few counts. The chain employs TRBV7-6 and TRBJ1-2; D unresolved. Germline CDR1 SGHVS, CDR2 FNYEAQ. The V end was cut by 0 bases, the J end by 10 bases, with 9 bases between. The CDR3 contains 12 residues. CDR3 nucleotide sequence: TGTGCCAGCAGCTTAGCGGGGTTGGACTACACCTTC. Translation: CASSLAGLDYTF.

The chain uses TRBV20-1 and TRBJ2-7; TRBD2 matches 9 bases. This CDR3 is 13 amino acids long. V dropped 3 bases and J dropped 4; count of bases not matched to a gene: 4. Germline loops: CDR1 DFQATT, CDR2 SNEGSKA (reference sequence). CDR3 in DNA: TGCAGTGCTAGGGCTAGCGGGGATTACGAGCAGTACTTC. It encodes CSARASGDYEQYF.

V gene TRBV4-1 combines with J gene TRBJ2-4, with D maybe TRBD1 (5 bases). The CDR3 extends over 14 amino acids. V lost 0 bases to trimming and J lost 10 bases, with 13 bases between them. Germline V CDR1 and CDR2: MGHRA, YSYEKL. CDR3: CASSQDQGYLIQYF. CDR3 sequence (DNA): TGCGCCAGCAGCCAAGACCAGGGCTATTTAATTCAGTACTTC.

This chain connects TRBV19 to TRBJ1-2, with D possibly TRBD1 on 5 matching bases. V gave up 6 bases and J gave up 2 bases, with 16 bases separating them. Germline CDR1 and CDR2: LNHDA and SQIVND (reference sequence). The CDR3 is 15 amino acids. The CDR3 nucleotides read TGTGCCAGTAGAACAGCCGACAGTGGCAACTATGGCTACACCTTC. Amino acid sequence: CASRTADSGNYGYTF.

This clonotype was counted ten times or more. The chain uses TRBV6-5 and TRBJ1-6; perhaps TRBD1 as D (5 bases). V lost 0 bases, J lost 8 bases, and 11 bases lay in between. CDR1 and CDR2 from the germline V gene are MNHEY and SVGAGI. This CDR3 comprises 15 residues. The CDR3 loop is CASSYSRQGDSPLHF. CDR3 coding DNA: TGTGCCAGCAGTTACTCGCGTCAGGGAGATTCACCCCTCCACTTT.